This TCR delta chain was captured by sequencing in a study of Vδ1+ human thymocytes. Study-wide findings and caveats: In the thymus, TRG and TRD repertoires looked highly polyclonal with Gaussian CDR3 lengths.

About this clone itself: The antigen is unknown.

The template was reverse-transcribed extracted RNA. Pooled V-gene forward primers with one constant-region reverse primer generated the CDR3 amplicons by multiplex PCR. TCRdb reprocessed the multiplex PCR reads using CATT. The table has about 75,000 delta-chain clones, about 30% seen once. V lost 1 base, J lost 0 bases, and 21 bases lay in between. The germline CDR1 and CDR2 sequences are TSWWSYY and QGS. The CDR3 spans 19 residues. Sequenced sample: Vdelta1+ gamma-delta thymocytes from the thymus. This sample's subset: FACS-sorted CD3+ TCRalphabeta- TCRVdelta1+ TCRVdelta2- thymocytes. This sequence was found in a boy under three years old who had congenital heart surgery. The chain is built from TRDV1 and TRDJ1; D is unclear. This CDR3 reads CALGERPPREGPHTDKLIF. DNA of the CDR3: TGTGCTCTTGGGGAACGTCCTCCAAGGGAGGGACCACACACCGATAAACTCATCTTT.